Listed below are T cell receptor beta chains from one sample, sequenced in a study of cytotoxic CD8 clonotypes in ibrutinib-treated CLL. Clones were read by immunoSEQ multiplex PCR, and TCRdb kept only the in-frame ones, dropping some. The sample carries approximately 15,000 clones, approximately 58% recorded once. The specimen was PBMCs, collected before ibrutinib treatment. The origin of the receptors is a human donor with chronic lymphocytic leukemia. CDR3s include the opening cysteine and the closing phenylalanine or tryptophan. The order of the fields is D gene, J gene, V gene, clone size, CDR3 protein, CDR3 DNA. D genes are given only for firm matches. Only part of the rows carry a size: once, few, many, or a class if the clone is expanded.

d_call: NA
j_call: TRBJ1-3
v_call: TRBV29-1
clone_size: NA
cdr3_aa: CSEGGPGNTIYF
cdr3_nt: TGCAGCGAGGGCGGACCCGGAAACACCATATATTTT

d_call: NA
j_call: TRBJ2-5
v_call: TRBV9
clone_size: NA
cdr3_aa: CASSPQAGGPETQYF
cdr3_nt: TGTGCCAGCAGCCCACAAGCTGGGGGGCCGGAGACCCAGTACTTC

d_call: NA
j_call: TRBJ1-1
v_call: TRBV10-3
clone_size: few
cdr3_aa: CAISERPNTEAFF
cdr3_nt: TGTGCCATCAGTGAAAGGCCGAACACTGAAGCTTTCTTT

d_call: NA
j_call: TRBJ1-1
v_call: TRBV10-3
clone_size: NA
cdr3_aa: CAISELNTEAFF
cdr3_nt: TGTGCCATCAGTGAATTGAACACTGAAGCTTTCTTT

d_call: NA
j_call: TRBJ2-1
v_call: TRBV7-9
clone_size: once
cdr3_aa: CASSLGFEQFF
cdr3_nt: TGTGCCAGCAGCTTAGGGTTCGAGCAGTTCTTC

d_call: NA
j_call: TRBJ2-1
v_call: TRBV30
clone_size: NA
cdr3_aa: CARDGGLTYNEQFF
cdr3_nt: TGTGCCAGGGACGGGGGGCTCACCTACAATGAGCAGTTCTTC

d_call: NA
j_call: TRBJ2-5
v_call: TRBV5-6
clone_size: NA
cdr3_aa: CASSLAETQYF
cdr3_nt: TGTGCCAGCAGCTTGGCTGAGACCCAGTACTTC

d_call: TRBD1
j_call: TRBJ1-2
v_call: TRBV28
clone_size: NA
cdr3_aa: CASSSRTGRKYGYTF
cdr3_nt: TGTGCCAGCAGTTCCCGGACAGGTCGAAAGTATGGCTACACCTTC

d_call: TRBD2
j_call: TRBJ2-3
v_call: TRBV4-1
clone_size: NA
cdr3_aa: CASSQEAVAGAADTQYF
cdr3_nt: TGCGCCAGCAGCCAAGAAGCGGTAGCGGGGGCTGCAGATACGCAGTATTTT

d_call: NA
j_call: TRBJ1-3
v_call: TRBV5-1
clone_size: NA
cdr3_aa: CASSTEPGARRGTIYF
cdr3_nt: TGCGCCAGCAGCACGGAACCGGGCGCCCGGAGGGGCACCATATATTTT

d_call: NA
j_call: TRBJ1-5
v_call: TRBV4-1
clone_size: NA
cdr3_aa: CASSQGARTGWNQPQHF
cdr3_nt: TGCGCCAGCAGCCAAGGGGCGAGAACAGGGTGGAATCAGCCCCAGCATTTT

d_call: NA
j_call: TRBJ2-1
v_call: TRBV7-2
clone_size: few
cdr3_aa: CASSSRDYNEQFF
cdr3_nt: TGTGCCAGCAGCTCCCGGGACTACAATGAGCAGTTCTTC

d_call: NA
j_call: TRBJ2-5
v_call: TRBV5-4
clone_size: NA
cdr3_aa: CASRGAWDGETQYF
cdr3_nt: TGTGCCAGCAGAGGGGCCTGGGATGGTGAGACCCAGTACTTC

d_call: NA
j_call: TRBJ1-4
v_call: TRBV5-4
clone_size: NA
cdr3_aa: CASSLFGAATNEKLFF
cdr3_nt: TGTGCCAGCAGCTTGTTTGGGGCAGCAACTAATGAAAAACTGTTTTTT

d_call: NA
j_call: TRBJ1-2
v_call: TRBV11-2
clone_size: NA
cdr3_aa: CASSLEGFGYTF
cdr3_nt: TGTGCCAGCAGCTTAGAGGGGTTTGGCTACACCTTC

d_call: TRBD1
j_call: TRBJ2-3
v_call: TRBV29-1
clone_size: few
cdr3_aa: CSVATGAHTDTQYF
cdr3_nt: TGCAGCGTTGCCACAGGGGCCCACACAGATACGCAGTATTTT

d_call: NA
j_call: TRBJ1-3
v_call: TRBV6-5
clone_size: NA
cdr3_aa: CASSPLGVGNTIYF
cdr3_nt: TGTGCCAGCAGTCCCTTAGGGGTTGGAAACACCATATATTTT

d_call: NA
j_call: TRBJ1-2
v_call: TRBV29-1
clone_size: NA
cdr3_aa: CSVSGGRHGYTF
cdr3_nt: TGCAGCGTTAGTGGAGGCAGGCATGGCTACACCTTC

d_call: NA
j_call: TRBJ1-4
v_call: TRBV28
clone_size: few
cdr3_aa: CASSRGPPGEKLFF
cdr3_nt: TGTGCCAGCAGTAGGGGCCCTCCGGGGGAAAAACTGTTTTTT

d_call: TRBD1
j_call: TRBJ2-7
v_call: TRBV7-3
clone_size: NA
cdr3_aa: CASSTGTGDWSYEQYF
cdr3_nt: TGTGCCAGCAGCACTGGGACAGGGGACTGGTCCTACGAGCAGTACTTC

d_call: NA
j_call: TRBJ1-5
v_call: TRBV5-8
clone_size: NA
cdr3_aa: CASSLFSGGNQPQHF
cdr3_nt: TGTGCCAGCAGCTTGTTCTCAGGGGGCAATCAGCCCCAGCATTTT

d_call: TRBD1
j_call: TRBJ2-6
v_call: TRBV5-6
clone_size: NA
cdr3_aa: CASSWGQAGANVLTF
cdr3_nt: TGTGCCAGCAGCTGGGGACAGGCTGGGGCCAACGTCCTGACTTTC

d_call: TRBD1
j_call: TRBJ1-2
v_call: TRBV27
clone_size: medium-sized
cdr3_aa: CASSRGDRANPRYGYTF
cdr3_nt: TGTGCCAGCAGTCGGGGGGACAGGGCCAATCCTCGGTATGGCTACACCTTC

d_call: NA
j_call: TRBJ1-2
v_call: TRBV7-9
clone_size: NA
cdr3_aa: CASSPGQTVYGYTF
cdr3_nt: TGTGCCAGCAGCCCCGGACAGACCGTCTATGGCTACACCTTC

d_call: TRBD2
j_call: TRBJ2-1
v_call: TRBV14
clone_size: NA
cdr3_aa: CASSQEDLGLAVSSYNEQFF
cdr3_nt: TGTGCCAGCAGCCAAGAAGATCTGGGACTAGCGGTAAGCTCCTACAATGAGCAGTTCTTC

d_call: TRBD2
j_call: TRBJ2-1
v_call: TRBV5-8
clone_size: NA
cdr3_aa: CASSPGTSSYNEQFF
cdr3_nt: TGTGCCAGCAGTCCCGGGACTAGTAGTTACAATGAGCAGTTCTTC

d_call: NA
j_call: TRBJ2-5
v_call: TRBV5-1
clone_size: NA
cdr3_aa: CASSRDFGQETQYF
cdr3_nt: TGCGCCAGCAGCCGGGACTTTGGTCAAGAGACCCAGTACTTC

d_call: NA
j_call: TRBJ1-6
v_call: TRBV15
clone_size: NA
cdr3_aa: CATSGKGSYNSPLHF
cdr3_nt: TGTGCCACCAGCGGGAAGGGGTCCTATAATTCACCCCTCCACTTT

d_call: TRBD1
j_call: TRBJ1-6
v_call: TRBV7-9
clone_size: NA
cdr3_aa: CASSSGQLTSSYNSPLHF
cdr3_nt: TGTGCCAGCAGCTCGGGACAGCTAACAAGCTCCTATAATTCACCCCTCCACTTT

d_call: TRBD2
j_call: TRBJ2-1
v_call: TRBV9
clone_size: NA
cdr3_aa: CASSPRLAAGPYNEQFF
cdr3_nt: TGTGCCAGCAGCCCCCGACTAGCGGCGGGGCCGTACAATGAGCAGTTCTTC

d_call: NA
j_call: TRBJ2-1
v_call: TRBV7-7
clone_size: NA
cdr3_aa: CASSRDWVTNEQFF
cdr3_nt: TGTGCCAGCAGTAGGGACTGGGTAACAAATGAGCAGTTCTTC

d_call: NA
j_call: TRBJ2-1
v_call: TRBV18
clone_size: once
cdr3_aa: CASSPSTTSPNEQFF
cdr3_nt: TGTGCCAGCTCACCAAGTACTACCTCACCCAATGAGCAGTTCTTC

d_call: TRBD1
j_call: TRBJ2-4
v_call: TRBV11-3
clone_size: NA
cdr3_aa: CASSLGQGDIQYF
cdr3_nt: TGTGCCAGCAGTCTGGGACAGGGCGACATTCAGTACTTC

d_call: NA
j_call: TRBJ2-1
v_call: TRBV5-4
clone_size: few
cdr3_aa: CASSPSGLPEFF
cdr3_nt: TGTGCCAGCAGCCCATCCGGGCTCCCGGAGTTCTTC

d_call: NA
j_call: TRBJ2-1
v_call: TRBV19
clone_size: once
cdr3_aa: CASSIGRGGIDEQFF
cdr3_nt: TGTGCCAGTAGTATCGGTAGGGGGGGGATCGATGAGCAGTTCTTC

d_call: NA
j_call: TRBJ2-7
v_call: TRBV6-4
clone_size: NA
cdr3_aa: CASSDGTDYEQYF
cdr3_nt: TGTGCCAGCAGCGATGGGACTGACTACGAGCAGTACTTC

d_call: TRBD2
j_call: TRBJ2-1
v_call: TRBV5-1
clone_size: few
cdr3_aa: CASSLAGEGYNEQFF
cdr3_nt: TGCGCCAGCAGCTTGGCGGGGGAGGGGTACAATGAGCAGTTCTTC

d_call: NA
j_call: TRBJ1-4
v_call: TRBV30
clone_size: medium-sized
cdr3_aa: CAWSVRATNEKLFF
cdr3_nt: TGTGCCTGGAGTGTTAGGGCAACTAATGAAAAACTGTTTTTT

d_call: NA
j_call: TRBJ1-3
v_call: TRBV18
clone_size: NA
cdr3_aa: CASTPQGSGNTIYF
cdr3_nt: TGTGCCAGCACTCCACAGGGCTCTGGAAACACCATATATTTT

d_call: NA
j_call: TRBJ1-2
v_call: TRBV28
clone_size: NA
cdr3_aa: CASSLVGGYYGYTF
cdr3_nt: TGTGCCAGCAGCTTGGTGGGGGGGTACTATGGCTACACCTTC

d_call: NA
j_call: TRBJ2-7
v_call: TRBV6-1
clone_size: NA
cdr3_aa: CASKRTALSYEQYF
cdr3_nt: TGTGCCAGCAAGAGGACAGCTCTCTCCTACGAGCAGTACTTC

d_call: NA
j_call: TRBJ2-2
v_call: TRBV6-5
clone_size: NA
cdr3_aa: CASSYVLGSAGELFF
cdr3_nt: TGTGCCAGCAGTTACGTCCTAGGGTCGGCCGGGGAGCTGTTTTTT

d_call: NA
j_call: TRBJ1-1
v_call: TRBV7-5
clone_size: NA
cdr3_aa: CVRSPIIRGRTEAFF
cdr3_nt: TGTGTCAGAAGCCCTATAATTCGGGGGAGGACTGAAGCTTTCTTT

d_call: NA
j_call: TRBJ2-2
v_call: TRBV19
clone_size: NA
cdr3_aa: CASSMLLNTGELFF
cdr3_nt: TGTGCCAGTAGTATGCTCCTGAACACCGGGGAGCTGTTTTTT

d_call: NA
j_call: TRBJ1-3
v_call: TRBV6-5
clone_size: NA
cdr3_aa: CASSSRGGLTGNTIYF
cdr3_nt: TGTGCCAGCAGTTCGAGGGGGGGACTGACTGGAAACACCATATATTTT

d_call: NA
j_call: TRBJ2-1
v_call: TRBV27
clone_size: NA
cdr3_aa: CASSLEGLAGQFF
cdr3_nt: TGTGCCAGCAGTTTAGAGGGATTGGCCGGGCAGTTCTTC